Shown below are 21 T cell receptor beta chains from a single sample sequenced in a study of long-term antiretroviral therapy in people with HIV. Samples were assayed with immunoSEQ v3.0 at survey level. The repertoire was sequenced with immunoSEQ multiplex PCR; TCRdb's copy has only in-frame clones and lacks some. Among tens of thousands of clones, over 80% were seen once, and the ten largest hold around 5%. The sequencing used unsorted PBMCs, collected 1.5 years after starting antiretroviral therapy. The receptors shown here come from a man younger than 30 with HIV.

This clone appeared a few times. The chain links TRBV27 to TRBJ2-7; a weak D match, TRBD1 (5 bases). CDR1 MNHEY and CDR2 SMNVEV come from the germline V gene (reference sequence). The CDR3 spans 11 residues. Trimming pared 8 bases from V and 4 bases from J, leaving 9 bases between. The CDR3 DNA reads TGTGCCAGCGGGGCTACTTACGAGCAGTACTTC. It specifies CASGATYEQYF.

For the CDR3, the DNA is TGTGCCTGGAAATCTAGTCCCCACGAGCAGTACTTC. Its translation: CAWKSSPHEQYF. The chain employs TRBV30 and TRBJ2-7; the D is unclear. CDR3 size: 12 residues. Trimming left V 4 bases short and J 5 bases short, with 12 bases between. Germline V gene lookup returns CDR1 GTSNPN and CDR2 SVGIG (reference sequence).

The rearrangement uses TRBV6-4 and TRBJ1-3; 11 bases are a match to TRBD1. Germline CDR1 MRHNA, CDR2 SNTAGT. The CDR3 is 17 amino acids. The trim removed 5 bases at V and 0 bases at J, leaving 6 bases unmatched. The CDR3 nucleotides read TGTGCCAGCAGTTTTCCCGGGACAGGGGGCTCTGGAAACACCATATATTTT. This encodes CASSFPGTGGSGNTIYF.

The chain employs TRBV15 and TRBJ2-2; D is uncertain. Trimming cost V 3 bases and J 1 base, with 9 bases left between them. Germline CDR1 LNHNV, CDR2 YYDKDF (reference sequence). The CDR3 consists of 15 residues. This CDR3 reads CATSRLWGNTGELFF. The DNA for the CDR3 is TGTGCCACCAGCAGGTTGTGGGGGAACACCGGGGAGCTGTTTTTT.

V is TRBV11-2 and J is TRBJ2-2; 9 bases align to TRBD2. With V trimmed by 7 bases and J by 2 bases, 8 bases remained unmatched. From germline, CDR1 is SGHAT and CDR2 FQNNGV. The length of the CDR3 is 16 residues. The CDR3 bases are TGTGCCAGCACCAATCCGGGACTAGCTAACACCGGGGAGCTGTTTTTT. This encodes CASTNPGLANTGELFF.

The rearrangement joins TRBV5-4 to TRBJ2-1; no clear D gene. Germline CDR1 and CDR2: SGHNT and YYREEE (reference sequence). The CDR3 is made up of 11 amino acids. V lost 5 bases to trimming and J lost 10 bases, with 10 bases between them. The CDR3 spells CASSSTQEQFF. DNA of the CDR3: TGTGCCAGCAGTTCTACCCAGGAGCAGTTCTTC.

J is TRBJ2-7 and V is TRBV10-3, with unresolved D. From germline, CDR1 is ENHRY and CDR2 SYGVKD. The CDR3 runs 14 residues. Trimming removed 3 bases from V and 7 bases from J, with 16 bases in between. CDR3 sequence: CAISDRELTSEQYF. The CDR3 DNA reads TGTGCCATCAGTGATCGAGAGCTGACGAGTGAGCAGTACTTC.

The chain links TRBV5-6 to TRBJ2-2, with 8 bases aligning to TRBD2. CDR3 size: 16 residues. The germline V gene encodes CDR1 SGHDT and CDR2 YYEEEE. Trimming at V came to 0 bases and at J to 4 bases, leaving 5 bases not matched to a gene. The chain's CDR3 is CASSLAGGASTGELFF. CDR3 sequence (DNA): TGTGCCAGCAGCTTGGCCGGGGGGGCGAGCACCGGGGAGCTGTTTTTT.

The chain couples TRBV5-1 to TRBJ2-3, with D tentatively TRBD1 (7 bases). Trimming took off 4 bases at V and 6 bases at J, with 18 bases between the two ends. There are 15 residues in the CDR3. Per germline, CDR1 SGHRS and CDR2 YFSETQ. CDR3 nucleotides: TGCGCCAGCAGCAAGGGGGCAGGGGGGACGGATACGCAGTATTTT. This translates into CASSKGAGGTDTQYF. The variable domain in full, with the rest retrieved from reference TRBV5-1 and TRBJ2-3, is KAGVTQTPRYLIKTRGQQVTLSCSPISGHRSVSWYQQTPGQGLQFLFEYFSETQRNKGNFPGRFSGRQFSNSRSEMNVSTLELGDSALYLCASSKGAGGTDTQYFGPGTRLTVL.

This chain joins TRBV25-1 and TRBJ1-2; 8 nucleotides align to TRBD1. Looked up from germline, CDR1 is MGHDK and CDR2 is SYGVNS. Losses at the gene ends were 6 bases for V and 8 bases for J; bases not matched to a gene: 8. The CDR3 has 13 residues. CDR3 sequence: CASSPGQGQGYTF. The CDR3 nucleotides read TGTGCCAGCAGCCCCGGACAGGGCCAAGGCTACACCTTC.

The chain carries TRBV28 and TRBJ2-7; maybe TRBD1 (7 bases). This CDR3 spans 12 amino acids. Looked up from germline, CDR1 is MDHEN and CDR2 is SYDVKM. The V gene lost 4 bases and the J gene lost 5 bases, with 9 bases spanning the gap. The CDR3 sequence is CASSSRGDEQYF. DNA of the CDR3: TGTGCCAGCAGTTCCAGGGGGGACGAGCAGTACTTC.

V is TRBV4-3 and J is TRBJ2-2, with D uncertain. The CDR3 extends over 14 amino acids. Trimming took off 4 bases at V and 1 base at J, with 7 bases between the two ends. Germline V lookup: CDR1 LGHNA, CDR2 YSLEER. CDR3 protein: CASSPVENTGELFF. The DNA of the CDR3 is TGCGCCAGCAGCCCGGTCGAGAACACCGGGGAGCTGTTTTTT.

This clone has only a few counts. The genes are TRBV7-9 and TRBJ1-4, with D possibly matching TRBD1 (5 bases). This CDR3 comprises 15 residues. The V gene lost 1 base and the J gene lost 7 bases, with 13 bases spanning the gap. Looked up from germline, CDR1 is SEHNR and CDR2 is FQNEAQ (reference sequence). CDR3 nucleotides: TGTGCCAGCAGCTTAGAGGGCAGGGATTTTGAAAAACTGTTTTTT. Its protein product is CASSLEGRDFEKLFF.

The chain employs TRBV11-3 and TRBJ2-7, with 9 bases fitting TRBD2. Germline CDR1 is SGHNT and CDR2 is YENEEA. V was pared by 0 bases and J by 3 bases, with 3 bases of the junction left unmatched. The CDR3 contains 15 residues. The CDR3 DNA reads TGTGCCAGCAGCTTAGATCGGACTAGCGACTACGAGCAGTACTTC. Protein sequence: CASSLDRTSDYEQYF.

The rearrangement links TRBV7-2 to TRBJ2-6; D not resolved. The V gene lost 5 bases and the J gene lost 0 bases, with 11 bases spanning the gap. This CDR3 region has 16 residues. The germline gives CDR1 SGHTA, CDR2 FQGNSA. The CDR3 here is CASSLNPASGANVLTF. Written as DNA, the CDR3 is TGTGCCAGCAGCCTCAATCCGGCCTCTGGGGCCAACGTCCTGACTTTC.

J is TRBJ1-5 and V is TRBV5-6; D unresolved. Germline V CDR1 and CDR2: SGHDT, YYEEEE. CDR3 size: 12 residues. V gave up 3 bases and J gave up 2 bases, with 3 bases separating them. CDR3 nucleotide sequence: TGTGCCAGCAGCTCCGGCAATCAGCCCCAGCATTTT. It is translated as CASSSGNQPQHF.

This clone was seen once. The chain recombines TRBV6-5 with TRBJ2-7, with D possibly TRBD1 on 6 matching bases. Trimming took 0 bases from V and 7 from J, leaving 7 bases between them. This CDR3 region has 12 residues. Per the germline V gene, CDR1 is MNHEY and CDR2 is SVGAGI. The CDR3 nucleotides are TGTGCCAGCAGTTACTCGACAGGAGAGCAGTACTTC. Encoded protein: CASSYSTGEQYF.

The V call is TRBV7-9, the J call TRBJ2-5; D might be TRBD2 (6 bases). The V end was cut by 2 bases, the J end by 0 bases, with 7 bases between. Per germline, CDR1 SEHNR and CDR2 FQNEAQ (reference sequence). The CDR3 runs to 14 residues. The CDR3 sequence is CASSLREYQETQYF. CDR3 DNA: TGTGCCAGCAGCTTACGGGAGTACCAAGAGACCCAGTACTTC.

The chain uses TRBV7-2 and TRBJ2-7; 7 positions agree with TRBD2. Germline CDR1 is SGHTA and CDR2 is FQGNSA. CDR3 length equals 12 residues. V was pared by 5 bases and J by 3 bases, with 1 base of the junction left unmatched. CDR3 sequence: CASSRGGYEQYF. The CDR3 nucleotides are TGTGCCAGCAGCCGCGGGGGCTACGAGCAGTACTTC.

The rearrangement uses TRBV28 and TRBJ2-7; D is perhaps TRBD2 (5 bases). Germline CDR1 MDHEN, CDR2 SYDVKM. The CDR3 loop spans 17 amino acids. Trimming removed 6 bases from V and 5 bases from J, with 26 bases in between. The CDR3 spells CASRLLGGGSYDHEQYF. The CDR3 nucleotides read TGTGCCAGCAGACTCCTAGGTGGAGGCAGCTACGACCACGAGCAGTACTTC.

The chain couples TRBV5-1 to TRBJ1-2; 8 bases fit TRBD1. V lost 0 bases, J lost 2 bases, and 0 bases stayed unmatched. The CDR3 contains 14 residues. From germline, CDR1 is SGHRS and CDR2 YFSETQ. CDR3 nucleotides: TGCGCCAGCAGCTTGGGGGACAGGAACTATGGCTACACCTTC. Translating gives CASSLGDRNYGYTF.